The clone carrying this TCR beta chain was observed many times. The data are from a study of T-cell reconstitution after alpha-beta-depleted transplantation in children. V dropped 0 bases and J dropped 7 bases, with 11 bases sitting between them. Germline V gene data show CDR1 as SGHRS and CDR2 as YFSETQ. The CDR3 runs to 13 residues. Unique molecular identifiers were used in preparing the TCRbeta library. TCRdb recomputed calls from the PCR reads with MiXCR, one row per CDR3 protein. The repertoire holds about 72,000 distinct CDR3 sequences, approximately 7.3% seen once, with approximately 2.4% in the top ten.

This sequence originates from a human donor who donated a stem cell graft to a child with acute lymphoblastic leukemia. The sample was PBMCs from the stem cell graft donor, taken from the stem cell graft. This chain connects TRBV5-1 to TRBJ2-7, with D possibly TRBD1 on 5 matching bases. The CDR3 protein is CASSLDDAGEQYF. The DNA of the CDR3 is TGCGCCAGCAGCTTGGATGACGCAGGGGAGCAGTACTTC.